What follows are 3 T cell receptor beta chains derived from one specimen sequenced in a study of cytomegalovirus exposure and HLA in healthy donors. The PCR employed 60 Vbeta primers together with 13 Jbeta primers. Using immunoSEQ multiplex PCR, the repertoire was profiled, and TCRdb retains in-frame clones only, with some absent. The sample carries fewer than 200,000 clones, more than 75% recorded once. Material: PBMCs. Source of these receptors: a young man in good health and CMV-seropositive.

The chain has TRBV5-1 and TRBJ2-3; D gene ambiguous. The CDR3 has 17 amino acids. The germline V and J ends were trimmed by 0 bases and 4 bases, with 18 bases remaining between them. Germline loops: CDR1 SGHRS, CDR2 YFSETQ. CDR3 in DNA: TGCGCCAGCAGCTTGGAATCCGTAGATAACGGAGCAGATACGCAGTATTTT. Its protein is CASSLESVDNGADTQYF.

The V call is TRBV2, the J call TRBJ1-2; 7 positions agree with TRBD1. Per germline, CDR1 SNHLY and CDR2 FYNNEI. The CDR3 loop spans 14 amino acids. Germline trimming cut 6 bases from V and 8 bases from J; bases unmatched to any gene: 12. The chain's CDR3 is CASSRQTGLEGYTF. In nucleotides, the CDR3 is TGTGCCAGCAGCAGACAGACAGGGCTTGAGGGCTACACCTTC.

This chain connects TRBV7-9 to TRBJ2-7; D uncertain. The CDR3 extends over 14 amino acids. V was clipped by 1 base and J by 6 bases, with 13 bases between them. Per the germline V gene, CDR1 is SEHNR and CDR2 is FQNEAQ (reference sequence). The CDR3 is CASSLVTGLGEQYF. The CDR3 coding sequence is TGTGCCAGCAGCTTAGTCACCGGGTTGGGCGAGCAGTACTTC.